These 5 T cell receptor beta chains came from one sample sequenced in a study of PD-1 blockade in classical Hodgkin lymphoma (dated by TCRdb to about 2020). Receptors were amplified or captured by the immunoSEQ multiplex PCR assay. TCRdb stores this immuneACCESS table with in-frame sequences only. Part of the clones is absent; in the studies checked, under half of the shortfall reflects unresolved V genes, and no reason is known for the rest. Recorded for this sample are fewer than 90,000 clones; roughly 89% of them occurred a single time. Under 25% of the sample lies in the top ten. The sample's time point label is to be understood as: cycle 1 day 1 (C1D1), immediately before nivolumab initiation. Relapse after autologous stem cell transplantation had occurred in all trial patients, and cohorts A, B and C were distinguished by prior brentuximab vedotin exposure. The sample was peripheral blood mononuclear cells (PBMCs), taken at baseline. These receptors were obtained from a human donor with classical Hodgkin lymphoma.

V gene TRBV7-2 combines with J gene TRBJ2-7; possible D gene TRBD2, 5 bases. The V gene lost 5 bases and the J gene lost 2 bases, with 10 bases spanning the gap. This CDR3 comprises 13 residues. The germline CDR1 and CDR2 sequences are SGHTA and FQGNSA. CDR3 DNA: TGTGCCAGCAGCAACGGAGGAACCTACGAGCAGTACTTC. Translated, it gives CASSNGGTYEQYF.

The chain has TRBV14 and TRBJ1-3; D not certain. Trimming removed 1 base at V and 0 bases at J, with 10 bases between. Germline-derived CDR1 and CDR2 are SGHDN and FVKESK. This CDR3 spans 16 amino acids. The CDR3 coding sequence is TGTGCCAGCAGCCAAGTCGGGGTCCACTCTGGAAACACCATATATTTT. Residues: CASSQVGVHSGNTIYF.

The rearrangement joins TRBV2 to TRBJ1-1; D not certain. The V end lost 0 bases, the J end lost 5 bases, and 7 bases lay between the germline ends. In germline, CDR1 is SNHLY, CDR2 FYNNEI. The CDR3 spans 13 residues. The CDR3 spells CASSEALGTEAFF. CDR3 nucleotide sequence: TGTGCCAGCAGTGAAGCGCTGGGGACTGAAGCTTTCTTT.

The chain employs TRBV11-2 and TRBJ2-7; D not resolved. CDR3 length equals 14 residues. Trimming cost V 5 bases and J 2 bases, with 13 bases left between them. The germline V gene encodes CDR1 SGHAT and CDR2 FQNNGV. The CDR3 spells CASSPPGPTYEQYF. Written as DNA, the CDR3 is TGTGCCAGCAGCCCGCCCGGGCCAACCTACGAGCAGTACTTC.

This sequence joins TRBV6-1 and TRBJ2-5, with unresolved D. CDR3 length: 13 residues. The V gene lost 1 base and the J gene lost 3 bases, with 6 bases spanning the gap. In germline, CDR1 is MNHNS, CDR2 SASEGT. CDR3 in amino acids: CASSEGAEETQYF. The CDR3 DNA reads TGTGCCAGCAGTGAAGGGGCGGAAGAGACCCAGTACTTC.